These 5 T cell receptor beta chains share one sample of origin, sequenced in a study of T cell repertoires in cytomegalovirus infection. These receptors have no known antigen. TCRdb redid the calling of the reads with MiXCR, one entry per CDR3 protein. The data contain hundreds of thousands of distinct CDR3 sequences, under 35% of them singletons. Material: cultured PBMCs, obtained from culture after CMV antigen stimulation. Source of these receptors: a human donor in good health (CMV status not recorded). Some clones in this sample may be carry-over from other donors' samples.

This clonotype was counted between two and nine times. The chain has TRBV6-1 and TRBJ2-1; TRBD2 agrees at 11 bases. Per the germline V gene, CDR1 is MNHNS and CDR2 is SASEGT. Unmatched junction bases numbered 12, after V lost 5 bases and J lost 3 bases. This CDR3 comprises 18 residues. The CDR3, as DNA: TGTGCCAGCAGTCCCCCCTTAGCGGGGGGGCCGGGCTACAATGAGCAGTTCTTC. Protein: CASSPPLAGGPGYNEQFF.

This clonotype was found many times. The rearrangement uses TRBV7-8 and TRBJ2-3, with 7 bases lining up with TRBD1. The V gene's germline CDR1 is SGHVS and CDR2 FQNEAQ. The junction had 10 bases not matched to a gene; V was cut back by 5 bases and J by 2 bases. This CDR3 region has 16 residues. CDR3 bases: TGTGCCAGCAGCCTTACGACAGGGATAGACACAGATACGCAGTATTTT. This translates into CASSLTTGIDTDTQYF.

The chain recombines TRBV10-3 with TRBJ2-4; 9 nucleotides agree with TRBD2. This CDR3 is 15 amino acids long. The V and J ends lost 3 bases and 4 bases, in that order; junction bases with no gene match: 4. Germline V gives CDR1 ENHRY, CDR2 SYGVKD. CDR3 sequence: CAISDRSGRKNIQYF. In DNA, the CDR3 is TGTGCCATCAGTGACCGTAGCGGGAGAAAAAACATTCAGTACTTC.

This clonotype was observed a handful of times. The rearrangement links TRBV19 to TRBJ2-7; 8 nucleotides match TRBD1. Unmatched junction bases numbered 1, after V lost 3 bases and J lost 3 bases. Germline CDR1 and CDR2: LNHDA and SQIVND (reference sequence). The CDR3 is made up of 13 amino acids. The CDR3 region is CASSIDRGYEQYF. The CDR3 nucleotides are TGTGCCAGTAGTATCGACAGGGGCTACGAGCAGTACTTC.

J is TRBJ1-2 and V is TRBV6-5; 8 bases fit TRBD1. From germline, CDR1 is MNHEY and CDR2 SVGAGI. The CDR3 contains 14 residues. With 5 bases clipped from V and 6 bases from J, the junction kept 8 bases outside the gene matches. The CDR3 DNA sequence: TGTGCCAGCAGTCCTACAGGGGGTCGAGATGGCTACACCTTC. It yields the protein CASSPTGGRDGYTF.